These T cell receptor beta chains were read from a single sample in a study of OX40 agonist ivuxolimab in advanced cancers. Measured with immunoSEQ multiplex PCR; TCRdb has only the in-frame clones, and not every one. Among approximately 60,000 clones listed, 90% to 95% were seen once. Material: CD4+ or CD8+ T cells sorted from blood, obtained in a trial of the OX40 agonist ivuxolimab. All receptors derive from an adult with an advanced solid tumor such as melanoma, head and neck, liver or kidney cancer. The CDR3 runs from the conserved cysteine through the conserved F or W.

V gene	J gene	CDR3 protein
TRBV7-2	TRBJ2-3	CASSFGGAGTDTQYF
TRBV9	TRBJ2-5	CASSADRGWETQYF
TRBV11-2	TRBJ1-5	CASSLGPGEDQPQHF
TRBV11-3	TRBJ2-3	CASSQRGTSGTDTQYF
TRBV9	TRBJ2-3	CASSAPGGPDTQYF
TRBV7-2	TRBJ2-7	CASSLGLAGAGAIYEQYF
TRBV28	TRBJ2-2	CASSLRGNTGELFF
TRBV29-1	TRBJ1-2	CSVEGRHYGYTF
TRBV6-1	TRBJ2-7	CASSSGTSDYEQYF
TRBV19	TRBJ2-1	CASSIFGRVSYNEQFF